A selection of T cell receptor beta chains follows, all from one sample in a study of beta chain features in type 1 diabetes. The protocol was immunoSEQ multiplex PCR, while the TCRdb copy is restricted to in-frame clones and leaves out a portion. The table shows 300,000 to 400,000 clones, with around 8.5% occurring only once. The sequencing sample was made of central memory CD4+ T cells from blood. These receptors all come from a man aged 25 to 40 with type 1 diabetes. Both conserved end residues are part of each CDR3. Expanded clones are given a class, and other clones once, few, many or no size at all.

V gene,clone size,J gene,CDR3 protein
TRBV6-5,-,TRBJ1-6,CASRGVSPLHF
TRBV11-2,-,TRBJ2-5,CASSLQPMASGGGETQYF
TRBV5-1,few,TRBJ2-2,CASSLGPGQGDGGELFF
TRBV5-8,-,TRBJ1-5,CASSFGSHNQPQHF
TRBV7-2,-,TRBJ2-1,CASSLVGQGTNEQFF
TRBV5-1,-,TRBJ1-2,CASSLAARWNTF
TRBV7-9,-,TRBJ2-5,CASSSRRAASWETQYF
TRBV5-1,few,TRBJ1-5,CASSLAGGYSNQPQHF
TRBV7-2,-,TRBJ1-2,CASSYGGYGYTF
TRBV7-2,few,TRBJ1-1,CASSSFKGNTEAFF
TRBV5-1,-,TRBJ2-5,CASALDGEETQYF
TRBV6-5,few,TRBJ1-6,CASRSQEYNSPLHF
TRBV7-2,-,TRBJ2-5,CASSLSGGPQETQYF
TRBV25-1,-,TRBJ2-2,CASSEHMDRSGELFF
TRBV5-4,-,TRBJ2-1,CASSLGPGAGDNEQFF
TRBV7-9,few,TRBJ1-1,CASSTPAGVSTEAFF
TRBV2,-,TRBJ2-5,CASSESWSQETQYF
TRBV19,many,TRBJ1-2,CASSPSPTANYGYTF
TRBV7-9,few,TRBJ2-7,CASSPPVTGSYEQYF
TRBV4-1,few,TRBJ1-1,CASSQDFLRATEAFF
TRBV19,few,TRBJ2-3,CASSDDRGDTQYF
TRBV10-3,few,TRBJ1-6,CAISEAGGYSPLHF
TRBV6-1,-,TRBJ2-7,CASSEYGQGTYEQYF
TRBV5-6,-,TRBJ1-5,CASSLGSWGSNQPQHF
TRBV5-6,-,TRBJ2-3,CASSLDSRPDTQYF
TRBV4-3,few,-,CASSQDLIGTVDEQYF
TRBV6-5,-,TRBJ1-1,CAISPQGDTEAFF
TRBV10-2,few,TRBJ2-1,CASKLDPWVTNEQFF
TRBV7-2,few,TRBJ2-2,CASSRDGTRTGELFF
TRBV7-2,few,TRBJ2-7,CASSFRRGGDEQYF
TRBV4-3,few,TRBJ2-6,CASSLKGLAGRSGANVLTF
TRBV5-6,-,TRBJ2-1,CASSLSFLREQFF
TRBV21-1,many,TRBJ2-2,CASSPVTGELFF
TRBV30,few,TRBJ1-2,CAWSIQAGSGYTF
TRBV5-4,-,TRBJ2-7,CASRFGAGGSIYEQYF
TRBV29-1,-,TRBJ1-2,CSGRDSNYGYTF
TRBV25-1,few,TRBJ1-1,CASIRDVGTEAFF
TRBV10-3,few,TRBJ1-1,CAISGQGTTEAFF
TRBV7-9,few,TRBJ1-1,CASSPEGGLNTEAFF
TRBV7-2,-,TRBJ2-7,CASSPGLNRNEQYF
TRBV9,-,TRBJ2-1,CASSPRTSGGADEQFF
TRBV11-2,many,TRBJ2-3,CASSLEGAVGYF
TRBV6-5,few,TRBJ2-7,CASRSTGFEQYF
TRBV5-4,-,TRBJ1-6,CASSFRDGNSPLHF
TRBV28,many,TRBJ2-2,CASLTGNTGELFF
TRBV7-2,-,TRBJ1-3,CASSDGTAGNTIYF
TRBV19,few,TRBJ2-4,CASSITGGAENIQYF